Below are 10 T cell receptor beta chains sequenced from a single sample in a study of blood T cells in healthy people across ages. The authors ran a second PCR of roughly 6 to 12 cycles using a sample-barcoded 5' primer and a J-beta primer mix. TCRdb redid the calling of the 5' RACE reads with MiXCR, one entry per CDR3 protein. The sample has around 520,000 distinct CDR3 sequences, over 25% seen once. The same specimen was also included in a second study, on T cells of mothers and their children.

Sequencing was done on a sample of blood. The receptor source for this set is a boy aged 2 to 10 in good health.

The gene calls are TRBV12-3 or TRBV12-4 and TRBJ2-2, with 8 bases that match TRBD2. Trimming cost V 4 bases and J 7 bases; bases outside gene matches: 5. The CDR3 spans 14 residues. CDR3 DNA sequence: TGTGCCAGCAGTTCCGGGACTAGGTACGGGGAGCTGTTTTTT. Translation gives CASSSGTRYGELFF.

This clonotype has a count of ten or more. This chain connects TRBV5-6 to TRBJ2-1, with 13 positions matching TRBD2. Germline CDR1 reads SGHDT; CDR2 reads YYEEEE. This CDR3 comprises 15 residues. V shed 4 bases, J shed 4 bases, and the junction held 2 bases outside the gene matches. The CDR3 sequence: CASSPTSGGYNEQFF. The CDR3 nucleotides read TGTGCCAGCAGCCCGACTAGCGGGGGGTACAATGAGCAGTTCTTC.

The table lists this clonotype with many counts. The chain couples TRBV12-3 or TRBV12-4 to TRBJ2-3; maybe TRBD2 (5 bases). Deletions cut 3 bases from V and 5 bases from J, with 9 bases between. This CDR3 comprises 13 residues. CDR3 amino acids: CASSLAGKDTQYF. For the CDR3, the DNA is TGTGCCAGCAGTTTGGCCGGGAAAGATACGCAGTATTTT.

This clonotype showed up just a few times. The rearrangement links TRBV20-1 to TRBJ2-6, with unresolved D. Trimming stripped 0 bases from V and 1 base from J, with 7 bases between. Per the germline V gene, CDR1 is DFQATT and CDR2 is SNEGSKA (reference sequence). The CDR3 sequence is 15 residues long. CDR3 in DNA: TGCAGTGCTAGAGATGTGGGTTCTGGGGCCAACGTCCTGACTTTC. Translation: CSARDVGSGANVLTF.

This clonotype appeared a few times. The chain joins TRBV5-1 to TRBJ2-5, with a weak D call TRBD2 (6 bases). The end of the DNA is better explained by TRBJ2-7, so the J call may be wrong. The CDR3 extends over 13 amino acids. The germline V gene encodes CDR1 SGHRS and CDR2 YFSETQ. The DNA of the CDR3 is TGCGCCAGCAGCACGGAGGGCCGGTACGAGCAGTACTTC. It encodes CASSTEGRYEQYF.

The V and J genes are TRBV7-2 and TRBJ2-3; D gene unclear. This CDR3 comprises 14 residues. V was cut by 8 bases and J by 2 bases, with 14 bases left in between. Germline loops: CDR1 SGHTA, CDR2 FQGNSA. CDR3: CASGPYPYTDTQYF. Here the CDR3 DNA reads TGTGCCAGCGGCCCCTACCCCTACACAGATACGCAGTATTTT.

V gene TRBV12-3 or TRBV12-4 combines with J gene TRBJ2-7; 8 bases map to TRBD1. Trimming cost V 6 bases and J 1 base; bases outside gene matches: 8. The CDR3 runs 15 residues. The CDR3 DNA reads TGTGCCAGCAGGGGACCAGGGGGCCCGTCCTACGAGCAGTACTTC. Its translation: CASRGPGGPSYEQYF.

This clonotype is a singleton in its sample. The chain employs TRBV12-3 or TRBV12-4 and TRBJ2-3, with 7 positions matching TRBD1. The V and J ends lost 8 bases and 0 bases, in that order; junction bases with no gene match: 11. The CDR3 contains 16 residues. CDR3 in DNA: TGTGCCAGCGGACCCTACAGGGGCGGGAGCACAGATACGCAGTATTTT. Its translation: CASGPYRGGSTDTQYF.

In regard to this clonotype: Mismatch with germline at one junction end may stem from a read error. The V and J genes are TRBV4-3 and TRBJ2-5; D is possibly TRBD1 or TRBD2 (6 bases each). The CDR3 is 16 residues long. Germline CDR1 and CDR2: LGHNA and YSLEER. The CDR3 coding sequence is TGCGCCAGCAGCCAGGGGGGCTATCCCGGGAAAGAGACCCAATACTTC. Its protein is CASSQGGYPGKETQYF.

The chain is built from TRBV6-5 and TRBJ2-7; D tentatively reads TRBD1 or TRBD2 (5 bases each). The CDR3 is made up of 15 amino acids. Germline values: CDR1 MNHEY, CDR2 SVGAGI. V lost 0 bases and J lost 4, with 13 bases in between. The chain's CDR3 is CASSYSRGRPYEQYF. For the CDR3, the DNA is TGTGCCAGCAGTTACTCCCGGGGCAGGCCTTACGAGCAGTACTTC.